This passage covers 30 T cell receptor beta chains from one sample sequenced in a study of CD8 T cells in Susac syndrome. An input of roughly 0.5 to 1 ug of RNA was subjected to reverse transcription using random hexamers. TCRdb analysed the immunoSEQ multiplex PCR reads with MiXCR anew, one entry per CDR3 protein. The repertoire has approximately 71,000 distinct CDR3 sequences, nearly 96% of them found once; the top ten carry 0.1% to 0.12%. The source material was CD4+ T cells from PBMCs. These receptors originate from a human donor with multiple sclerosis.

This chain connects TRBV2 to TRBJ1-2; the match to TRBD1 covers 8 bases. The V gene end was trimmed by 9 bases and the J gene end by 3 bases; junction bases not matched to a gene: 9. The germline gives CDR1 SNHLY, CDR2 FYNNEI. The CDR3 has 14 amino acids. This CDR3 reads CASSGQGRDYGYTF. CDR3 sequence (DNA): TGTGCCAGTTCCGGACAGGGCAGAGACTATGGCTACACCTTC.

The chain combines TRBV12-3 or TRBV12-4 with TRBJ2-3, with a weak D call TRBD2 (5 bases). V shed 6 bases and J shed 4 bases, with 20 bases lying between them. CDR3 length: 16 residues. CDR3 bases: TGTGCCAGCAGCTTCACGCCCGGGGATCCACCAGATACGCAGTATTTT. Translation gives CASSFTPGDPPDTQYF.

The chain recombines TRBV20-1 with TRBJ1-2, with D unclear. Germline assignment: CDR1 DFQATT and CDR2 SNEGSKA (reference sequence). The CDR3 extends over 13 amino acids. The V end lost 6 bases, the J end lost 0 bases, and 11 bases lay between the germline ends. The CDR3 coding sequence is TGCAGTGCCCCGTTTAGAGCTAACTATGGCTACACCTTC. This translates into CSAPFRANYGYTF.

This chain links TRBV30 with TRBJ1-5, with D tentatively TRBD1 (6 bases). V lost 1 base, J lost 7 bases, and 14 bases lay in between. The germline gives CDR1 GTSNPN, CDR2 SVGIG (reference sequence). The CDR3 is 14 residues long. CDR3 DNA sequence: TGTGCCTGGAGTGCTGGAGGGGGGCCCCAGCCCCAGCATTTT. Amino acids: CAWSAGGGPQPQHF.

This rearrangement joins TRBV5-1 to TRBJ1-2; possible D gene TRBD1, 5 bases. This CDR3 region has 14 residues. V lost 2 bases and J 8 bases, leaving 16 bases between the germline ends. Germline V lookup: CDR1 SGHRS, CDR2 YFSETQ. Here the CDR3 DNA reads TGCGCCAGCAGCTTATCCGGGACCTCGAGGGGCTACACCTTC. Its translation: CASSLSGTSRGYTF. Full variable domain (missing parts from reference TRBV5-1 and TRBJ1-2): KAGVTQTPRYLIKTRGQQVTLSCSPISGHRSVSWYQQTPGQGLQFLFEYFSETQRNKGNFPGRFSGRQFSNSRSEMNVSTLELGDSALYLCASSLSGTSRGYTFGSGTRLTVV.

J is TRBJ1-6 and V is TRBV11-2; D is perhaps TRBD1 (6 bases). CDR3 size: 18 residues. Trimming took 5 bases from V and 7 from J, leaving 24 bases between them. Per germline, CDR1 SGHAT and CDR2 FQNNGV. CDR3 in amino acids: CASSRQGRAGIGNSPLHF. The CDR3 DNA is TGTGCCAGCAGCAGGCAGGGGCGAGCGGGGATTGGGAATTCACCCCTCCACTTT.

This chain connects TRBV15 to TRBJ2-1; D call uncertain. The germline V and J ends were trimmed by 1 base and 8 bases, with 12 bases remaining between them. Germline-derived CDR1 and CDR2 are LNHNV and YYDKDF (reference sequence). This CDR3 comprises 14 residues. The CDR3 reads CATSRVPFRYEQFF. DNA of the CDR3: TGTGCCACCAGCAGAGTCCCCTTCCGGTATGAGCAGTTCTTC.

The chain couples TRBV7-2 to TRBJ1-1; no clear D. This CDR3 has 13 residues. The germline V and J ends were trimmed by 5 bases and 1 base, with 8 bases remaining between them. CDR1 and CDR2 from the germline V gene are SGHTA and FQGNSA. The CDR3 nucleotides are TGTGCCAGCAGCGCACAGCAGAACACTGAAGCTTTCTTT. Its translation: CASSAQQNTEAFF.

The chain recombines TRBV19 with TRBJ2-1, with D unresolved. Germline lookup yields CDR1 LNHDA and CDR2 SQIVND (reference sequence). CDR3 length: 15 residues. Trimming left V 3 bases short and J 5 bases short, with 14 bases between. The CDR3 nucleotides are TGTGCCAGTAGTATGTCCGCGGCTTATGACAATGAGCAGTTCTTC. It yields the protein CASSMSAAYDNEQFF.

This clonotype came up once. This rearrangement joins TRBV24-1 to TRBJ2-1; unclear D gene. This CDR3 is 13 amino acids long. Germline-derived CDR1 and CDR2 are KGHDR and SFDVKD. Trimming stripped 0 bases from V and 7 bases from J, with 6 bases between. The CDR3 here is CATSDLYRNEQFF. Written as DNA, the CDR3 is TGTGCCACCAGTGATTTGTACCGGAATGAGCAGTTCTTC.

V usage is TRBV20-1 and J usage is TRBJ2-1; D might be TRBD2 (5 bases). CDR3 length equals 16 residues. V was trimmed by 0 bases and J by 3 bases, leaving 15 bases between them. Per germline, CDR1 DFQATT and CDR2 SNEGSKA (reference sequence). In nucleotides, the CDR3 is TGCAGTGCTAGAGATCGGGGTCTGTCCAACTACAATGAGCAGTTCTTC. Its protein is CSARDRGLSNYNEQFF.

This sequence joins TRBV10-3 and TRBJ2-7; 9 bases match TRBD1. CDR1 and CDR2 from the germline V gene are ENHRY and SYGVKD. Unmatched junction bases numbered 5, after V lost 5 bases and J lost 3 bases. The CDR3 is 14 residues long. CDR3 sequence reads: CAISPQGAGYEQYF. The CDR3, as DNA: TGTGCCATCAGTCCACAGGGGGCAGGCTACGAGCAGTACTTC.

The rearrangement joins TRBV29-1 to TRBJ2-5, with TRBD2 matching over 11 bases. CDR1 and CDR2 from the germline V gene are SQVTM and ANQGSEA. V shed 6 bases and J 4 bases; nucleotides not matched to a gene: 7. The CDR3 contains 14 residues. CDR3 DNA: TGCAGCGTGAGGGGACTAGCGGAGTTAGAGACCCAGTACTTC. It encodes CSVRGLAELETQYF.

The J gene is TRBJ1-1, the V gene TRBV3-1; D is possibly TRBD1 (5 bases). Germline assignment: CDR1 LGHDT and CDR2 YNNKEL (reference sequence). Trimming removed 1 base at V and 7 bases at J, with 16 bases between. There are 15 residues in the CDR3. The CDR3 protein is CASSQVVQVDGEAFF. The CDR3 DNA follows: TGTGCCAGCAGCCAAGTGGTACAGGTCGACGGTGAAGCTTTCTTT.

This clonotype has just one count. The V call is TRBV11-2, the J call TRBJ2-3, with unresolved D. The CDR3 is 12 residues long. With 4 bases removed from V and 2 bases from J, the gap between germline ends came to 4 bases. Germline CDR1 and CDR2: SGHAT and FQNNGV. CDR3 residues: CASSYYTDTQYF. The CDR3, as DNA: TGTGCCAGCAGCTACTACACAGATACGCAGTATTTT.

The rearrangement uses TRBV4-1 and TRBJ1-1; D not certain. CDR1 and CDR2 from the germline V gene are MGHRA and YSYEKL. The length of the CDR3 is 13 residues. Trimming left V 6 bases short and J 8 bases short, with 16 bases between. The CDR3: CASREWVEREAFF. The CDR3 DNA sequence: TGCGCCAGCAGAGAATGGGTCGAGAGGGAAGCTTTCTTT.

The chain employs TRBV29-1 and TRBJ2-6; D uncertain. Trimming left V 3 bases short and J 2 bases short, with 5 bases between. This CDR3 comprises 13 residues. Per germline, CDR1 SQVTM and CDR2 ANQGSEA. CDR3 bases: TGCAGCGTTGACCTTCCTGGGGCCAACGTCCTGACTTTC. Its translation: CSVDLPGANVLTF.

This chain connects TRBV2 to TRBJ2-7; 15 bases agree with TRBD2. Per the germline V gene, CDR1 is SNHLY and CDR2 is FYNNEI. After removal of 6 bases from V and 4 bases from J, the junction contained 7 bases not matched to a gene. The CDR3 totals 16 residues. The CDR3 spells CASRTGTSGGSYEQYF. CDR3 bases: TGTGCCAGCAGGACCGGGACTAGCGGGGGGTCGTACGAGCAGTACTTC.

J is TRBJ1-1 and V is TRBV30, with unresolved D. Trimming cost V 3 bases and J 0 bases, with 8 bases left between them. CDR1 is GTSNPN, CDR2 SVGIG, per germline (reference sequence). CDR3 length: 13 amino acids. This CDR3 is CAWRDGLNTEAFF. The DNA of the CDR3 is TGTGCCTGGAGGGACGGACTGAACACTGAAGCTTTCTTT.

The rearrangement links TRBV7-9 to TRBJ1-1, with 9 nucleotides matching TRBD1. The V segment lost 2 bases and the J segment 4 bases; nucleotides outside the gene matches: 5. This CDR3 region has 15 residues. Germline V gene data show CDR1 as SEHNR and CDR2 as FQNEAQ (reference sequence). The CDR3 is CASSLRPTGGTEAFF. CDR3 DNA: TGTGCCAGCAGCTTAAGGCCGACAGGGGGCACTGAAGCTTTCTTT.

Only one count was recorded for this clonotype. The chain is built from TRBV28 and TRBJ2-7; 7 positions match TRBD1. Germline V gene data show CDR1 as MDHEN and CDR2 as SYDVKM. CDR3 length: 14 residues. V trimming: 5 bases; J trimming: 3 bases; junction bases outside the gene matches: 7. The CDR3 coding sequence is TGTGCCAGCAGTCCGACAGGGTTCATCTACGAGCAGTACTTC. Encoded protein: CASSPTGFIYEQYF.

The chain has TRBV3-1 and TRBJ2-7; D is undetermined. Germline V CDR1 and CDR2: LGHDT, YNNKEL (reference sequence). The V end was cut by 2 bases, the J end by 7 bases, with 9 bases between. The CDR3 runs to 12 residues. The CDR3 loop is CASSQYAQEQYF. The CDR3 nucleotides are TGTGCCAGCAGCCAATACGCCCAGGAGCAGTACTTC.

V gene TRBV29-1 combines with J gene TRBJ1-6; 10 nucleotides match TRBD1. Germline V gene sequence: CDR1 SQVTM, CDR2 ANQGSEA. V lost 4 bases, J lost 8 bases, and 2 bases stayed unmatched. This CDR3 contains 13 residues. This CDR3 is CSVATGGDSPLHF. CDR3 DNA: TGCAGCGTTGCGACAGGGGGCGATTCACCCCTCCACTTT. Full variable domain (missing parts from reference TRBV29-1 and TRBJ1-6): SAVISQKPSRDICQRGTSLTIQCQVDSQVTMMFWYRQQPGQSLTLIATANQGSEATYESGFVIDKFPISRPNLTFSTLTVSNMSPEDSSIYLCSVATGGDSPLHFGNGTRLTVT.

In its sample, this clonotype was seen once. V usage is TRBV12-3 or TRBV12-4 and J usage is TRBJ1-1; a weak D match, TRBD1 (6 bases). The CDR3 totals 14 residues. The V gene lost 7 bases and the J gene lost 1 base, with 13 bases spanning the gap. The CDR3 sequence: CASTGRGGNTEAFF. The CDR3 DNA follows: TGTGCCAGCACCGGGAGAGGGGGGAACACTGAAGCTTTCTTT.

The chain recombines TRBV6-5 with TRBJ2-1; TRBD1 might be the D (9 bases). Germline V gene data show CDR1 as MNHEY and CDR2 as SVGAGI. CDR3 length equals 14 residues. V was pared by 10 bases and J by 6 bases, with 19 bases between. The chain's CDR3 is CAIGRGQGRNEQFF. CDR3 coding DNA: TGTGCCATCGGGAGGGGACAGGGTCGCAATGAGCAGTTCTTC.

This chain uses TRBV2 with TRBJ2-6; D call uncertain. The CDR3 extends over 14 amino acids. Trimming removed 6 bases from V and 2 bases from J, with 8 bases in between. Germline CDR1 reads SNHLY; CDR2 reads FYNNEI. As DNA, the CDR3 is TGTGCCAGCAGGATTACCCCTGGGGCCAACGTCCTGACTTTC. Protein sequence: CASRITPGANVLTF.

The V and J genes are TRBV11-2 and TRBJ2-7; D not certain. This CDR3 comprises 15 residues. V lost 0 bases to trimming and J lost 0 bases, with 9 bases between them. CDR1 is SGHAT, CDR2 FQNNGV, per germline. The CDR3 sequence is CASSLDAIPSYEQYF. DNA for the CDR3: TGTGCCAGCAGCTTAGATGCAATTCCCTCCTACGAGCAGTACTTC.

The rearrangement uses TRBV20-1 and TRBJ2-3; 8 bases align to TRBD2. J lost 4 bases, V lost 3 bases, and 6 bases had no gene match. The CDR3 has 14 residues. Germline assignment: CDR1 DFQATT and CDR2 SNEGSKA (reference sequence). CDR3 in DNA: TGCAGTGCTAGTTCCGGGGGGGCCCCAGATACGCAGTATTTT. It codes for CSASSGGAPDTQYF.

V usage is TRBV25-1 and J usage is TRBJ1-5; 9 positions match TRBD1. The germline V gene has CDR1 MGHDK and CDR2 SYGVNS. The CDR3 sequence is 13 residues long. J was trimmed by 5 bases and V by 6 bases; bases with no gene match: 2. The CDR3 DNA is TGTGCCAGCAGACAGGGGGCCGATCAGCCCCAGCATTTT. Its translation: CASRQGADQPQHF. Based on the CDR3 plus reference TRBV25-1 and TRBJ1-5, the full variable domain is EADIYQTPRYLVIGTGKKITLECSQTMGHDKMYWYQQDPGMELHLIHYSYGVNSTEKGDLSSESTVSRIRTEHFPLTLESARPSHTSQYLCASRQGADQPQHFGDGTRLSIL.

The CDR3 loop is CASSLVGRAAGANVLTF. The CDR3 DNA reads as TGTGCCAGCAGCTTAGTGGGCAGGGCTGCTGGGGCCAACGTCCTGACTTTC. V and J are TRBV7-8 and TRBJ2-6, with D possibly TRBD1 on 5 matching bases. The CDR3 contains 17 residues. Per germline, CDR1 SGHVS and CDR2 FQNEAQ. Trimming stripped 1 base from V and 2 bases from J, with 12 bases between.